Following are 26 T cell receptor beta chains from one sample sequenced in a study of shared T cell receptors in the human thymus. Only in-frame clones appear in the TCRdb table, and some are missing; sequencing was by immunoSEQ multiplex PCR. The sample has over 650,000 clones, about 87% seen once. These sequences were also reported in another study, on human thymus T cells.

Material: thymocytes. These receptors were collected from a boy under two years old with a congenital heart defect.

The V and J genes are TRBV4-3 and TRBJ1-2; D may be TRBD1 (6 bases). The V gene's germline CDR1 is LGHNA and CDR2 YSLEER. V lost 0 bases, J lost 0 bases, and 17 bases lay in between. The CDR3 has 18 amino acids. The CDR3 spells CASSQDTGIREANYGYTF. CDR3 sequence (DNA): TGCGCCAGCAGCCAAGATACAGGGATTCGGGAAGCTAACTATGGCTACACCTTC.

The CDR3 DNA is TGTGCCACCAGCAGAGATTTCGTCCCTCAGCGTGGCTACACCTTC. This codes for CATSRDFVPQRGYTF. The V gene is TRBV15, the J gene TRBJ1-2; D ambiguous. Germline CDR1 reads LNHNV; CDR2 reads YYDKDF (reference sequence). CDR3 length equals 15 residues. V lost 0 bases to trimming and J lost 7 bases, with 15 bases between them.

This clone was seen a few times. The chain has TRBV9 and TRBJ1-5; D gene unclear. Trimming removed 2 bases at V and 4 bases at J, with 7 bases between. The CDR3 contains 13 residues. Germline V gene lookup returns CDR1 SGDLS and CDR2 YYNGEE. The CDR3 sequence: CASSVDGNQPQHF. In DNA, the CDR3 is TGTGCCAGCAGCGTCGACGGGAATCAGCCCCAGCATTTT.

The V and J genes are TRBV15 and TRBJ1-4; D remains unclear. This CDR3 contains 12 residues. Trimming removed 2 bases from V and 7 bases from J, with 5 bases in between. Germline assignment: CDR1 LNHNV and CDR2 YYDKDF (reference sequence). CDR3 amino acids: CATSRLAEKLFF. Written as DNA, the CDR3 is TGTGCCACCAGCAGACTGGCTGAAAAACTGTTTTTT. The complete variable domain, with remaining parts taken from reference TRBV15 and TRBJ1-4, reads DAMVIQNPRYQVTQFGKPVTLSCSQTLNHNVMYWYQQKSSQAPKLLFHYYDKDFNNEADTPDNFQSRRPNTSFCFLDIRSPGLGDTAMYLCATSRLAEKLFFGSGTQLSVL.

J is TRBJ1-1 and V is TRBV9; 7 positions match TRBD1. This CDR3 contains 15 residues. V gave up 0 bases and J gave up 4 bases; unmatched junction bases: 6. Looked up from germline, CDR1 is SGDLS and CDR2 is YYNGEE. The CDR3 nucleotides read TGTGCCAGCAGCGTAGACGGGACAGCCTTCACTGAAGCTTTCTTT. Translated: CASSVDGTAFTEAFF.

The chain has TRBV27 and TRBJ1-1; the match to TRBD1 covers 10 bases. The CDR3 covers 17 residues. Germline V gene lookup returns CDR1 MNHEY and CDR2 SMNVEV (reference sequence). V lost 4 bases to trimming and J lost 5 bases; unmatched junction nucleotides: 13. The CDR3, as DNA: TGTGCCAGCAGTTATACCGGGACAGGGGACGATGAGACTGAAGCTTTCTTT. This encodes CASSYTGTGDDETEAFF.

The chain has TRBV29-1 and TRBJ2-3, with a possible D match to TRBD2 (5 bases). Deletions cut 6 bases from V and 7 bases from J, with 20 bases between. CDR1 is SQVTM, CDR2 ANQGSEA, per germline. This CDR3 has 14 residues. CDR3 residues: CSVPDLMRRNTQYF. The CDR3, as DNA: TGCAGCGTCCCAGACCTTATGAGGAGGAATACGCAGTATTTT.

V is TRBV2 and J is TRBJ2-6; D is uncertain. CDR3 length: 16 amino acids. V was shortened by 1 base and J by 1 base, with 8 bases between the two germline ends. In germline, CDR1 is SNHLY, CDR2 FYNNEI. CDR3 amino acids: CASSEETASGANVLTF. The CDR3 DNA reads as TGTGCCAGCAGTGAAGAAACAGCTTCTGGGGCCAACGTCCTGACTTTC.

V gene TRBV28 combines with J gene TRBJ2-1; 10 nucleotides match TRBD2. J was trimmed by 3 bases and V by 7 bases; bases with no gene match: 18. The CDR3 consists of 19 residues. The germline V gene encodes CDR1 MDHEN and CDR2 SYDVKM. This CDR3 is CASNGAEGLAVPHYNEQFF. The CDR3, as DNA: TGTGCCAGCAATGGGGCCGAAGGACTAGCGGTGCCCCACTACAATGAGCAGTTCTTC.

The J gene is TRBJ2-7, the V gene TRBV10-3; TRBD1 or TRBD2 may be the D gene (5 bases each). The length of the CDR3 is 15 residues. V was shortened by 6 bases and J by 4 bases, with 19 bases between the two germline ends. Per the germline V gene, CDR1 is ENHRY and CDR2 is SYGVKD. The CDR3 DNA reads as TGTGCCATCAGGGAGGCAGGGATTGCACTTTACGAGCAGTACTTC. Translated: CAIREAGIALYEQYF.

The chain couples TRBV27 to TRBJ2-7, with 7 nucleotides matching TRBD1. V was clipped by 2 bases and J by 3 bases; unmatched bases: 1. The germline CDR1 and CDR2 sequences are MNHEY and SMNVEV (reference sequence). The CDR3 length is 13 residues. The CDR3, as DNA: TGTGCCAGCAGTTTAGACAGGGACTACGAGCAGTACTTC. Translated, it gives CASSLDRDYEQYF.

This chain uses TRBV30 with TRBJ1-5, with TRBD1 matching over 8 bases. CDR1 and CDR2 from the germline V gene are GTSNPN and SVGIG (reference sequence). There are 17 residues in the CDR3. J lost 2 bases, V lost 2 bases, and 11 bases had no gene match. CDR3 amino acids: CAWSSQPDRGRNQPQHF. The CDR3 DNA follows: TGTGCCTGGAGTTCACAGCCCGACAGGGGACGCAATCAGCCCCAGCATTTT. Filled out from reference TRBV30 and TRBJ1-5, the complete variable domain reads SQTIHQWPATLVQPVGSPLSLECTVEGTSNPNLYWYRQAAGRGLQLLFYSVGIGQISSEVPQNLSASRPQDRQFILSSKKLLLSDSGFYLCAWSSQPDRGRNQPQHFGDGTRLSIL.

V gene TRBV10-3 combines with J gene TRBJ1-2, with D uncertain. This CDR3 is 13 amino acids long. V gave up 1 base and J gave up 7 bases, with 10 bases separating them. Germline CDR1 reads ENHRY; CDR2 reads SYGVKD. CDR3 sequence (DNA): TGTGCCATCAGTGAGTGGAGGGATCGTGGCTACACCTTC. This translates into CAISEWRDRGYTF.

This clone has only a few counts. CDR3 in DNA: TGTGCCAGCAGCGTAGGAGGAGGGACAGGGTCCTACGAGCAGTACTTC. This encodes CASSVGGGTGSYEQYF. This chain joins TRBV9 and TRBJ2-7, with 9 bases identical to TRBD1. The germline CDR1 and CDR2 sequences are SGDLS and YYNGEE. V lost 0 bases, J lost 1 base, and 5 bases stayed unmatched. This CDR3 comprises 16 residues.

The V gene is TRBV30, the J gene TRBJ1-5; no firm D call. CDR1 and CDR2 (germline): GTSNPN, SVGIG (reference sequence). The CDR3 totals 17 residues. The V end was cut by 1 base, the J end by 0 bases, with 16 bases between. The CDR3 DNA is TGTGCCTGGAGTGATCAACATTGGGCAAATAGCAATCAGCCCCAGCATTTT. Protein: CAWSDQHWANSNQPQHF.

The CDR3 here is CASSLLTGTGTGELFF. CDR3 DNA sequence: TGTGCCAGCAGCTTACTGACCGGGACAGGGACCGGGGAGCTGTTTTTT. This sequence joins TRBV28 and TRBJ2-2, with 9 positions matching TRBD1. There are 16 residues in the CDR3. V lost 6 bases to trimming and J lost 5 bases; unmatched junction nucleotides: 10. Germline CDR1 is MDHEN and CDR2 is SYDVKM.

The CDR3 is CASSCTGNNTEAFF. The CDR3 nucleotides read TGTGCCAGCAGCTGTACAGGCAACAACACTGAAGCTTTCTTT. This chain uses TRBV6-5 with TRBJ1-1; D might be TRBD1 (5 bases). In germline, CDR1 is MNHEY, CDR2 SVGAGI. The CDR3 contains 14 residues. V was pared by 6 bases and J by 2 bases, with 13 bases between.

The V gene is TRBV5-4, the J gene TRBJ2-3; TRBD2 matches 9 bases. This CDR3 comprises 16 residues. V gave up 2 bases and J gave up 4 bases; unmatched junction bases: 8. CDR1 and CDR2 from the germline V gene are SGHNT and YYREEE (reference sequence). In DNA, the CDR3 is TGTGCCAGCAGCTTCGGGCGGGGGGGGAGAGCAGATACGCAGTATTTT. It specifies CASSFGRGGRADTQYF.

The chain combines TRBV5-4 with TRBJ1-2, with a possible D match to TRBD1 (5 bases). Germline V gene lookup returns CDR1 SGHNT and CDR2 YYREEE (reference sequence). Trimming shortened V by 1 base and J by 5 bases, and 12 bases separated the two germline ends. The CDR3 covers 14 residues. DNA of the CDR3: TGTGCCAGCAGCTTGCAGTCCGGGGGTTATGGCTACACCTTC. Translation gives CASSLQSGGYGYTF.

The rearrangement joins TRBV14 to TRBJ2-2; possibly TRBD2 for D (7 bases). Germline V gives CDR1 SGHDN, CDR2 FVKESK. This CDR3 is 19 amino acids long. Trimming took 4 bases from V and 0 from J, leaving 21 bases between them. The CDR3 coding sequence is TGTGCCAGCAGCCCCCCCTTGGGGGGGCCTTCTTCGAACACCGGGGAGCTGTTTTTT. This encodes CASSPPLGGPSSNTGELFF.

The chain recombines TRBV2 with TRBJ2-5, with 8 bases aligning to TRBD1. The V segment lost 1 base and the J segment 2 bases; nucleotides outside the gene matches: 12. Germline lookup yields CDR1 SNHLY and CDR2 FYNNEI. The CDR3 consists of 18 residues. This chain's CDR3 is CASSEEPARGRRQETQYF. CDR3 sequence (DNA): TGTGCCAGCAGTGAAGAACCAGCCAGGGGGCGGAGACAAGAGACCCAGTACTTC.

The chain links TRBV19 to TRBJ2-1; perhaps TRBD1 as D (5 bases). The CDR3 is 10 amino acids. The V and J ends lost 6 bases and 10 bases respectively, with 7 bases between them. CDR1 is LNHDA and CDR2 is SQIVND in the germline V gene (reference sequence). The CDR3 protein is CASRGREQFF. CDR3 in DNA: TGTGCCAGTAGGGGGCGCGAGCAGTTCTTC. Combining the CDR3 with reference TRBV19 and TRBJ2-1 gives the whole variable domain DGGITQSPKYLFRKEGQNVTLSCEQNLNHDAMYWYRQDPGQGLRLIYYSQIVNDFQKGDIAEGYSVSREKKESFPLTVTSAQKNPTAFYLCASRGREQFFGPGTRLTVL.

The gene calls are TRBV6-4 and TRBJ1-2; 7 bases are shared with TRBD1. The V segment lost 7 bases and the J segment 1 base; nucleotides outside the gene matches: 6. The germline CDR1 and CDR2 sequences are MRHNA and SNTAGT. The CDR3 totals 14 residues. For the CDR3, the DNA is TGTGCCAGCAACCGACAGGGAGATAACTATGGCTACACCTTC. Translated: CASNRQGDNYGYTF.

The V and J genes are TRBV9 and TRBJ2-7; weak D call: TRBD1 (5 bases). Germline V gene lookup returns CDR1 SGDLS and CDR2 YYNGEE. Trimming cost V 2 bases and J 3 bases, with 15 bases left between them. The CDR3 runs to 15 residues. The CDR3 loop is CASSVGTTEDYEQYF. The CDR3 DNA reads TGTGCCAGCAGCGTCGGTACGACAGAGGACTACGAGCAGTACTTC.

The rearrangement uses TRBV11-2 and TRBJ2-7, with TRBD1 matching over 10 bases. Looked up from germline, CDR1 is SGHAT and CDR2 is FQNNGV. The ends lost 4 bases at V and 3 bases at J; junction bases unmatched: 9. The CDR3 sequence is 16 residues long. The CDR3 protein is CASSYNRDRGGYEQYF. As DNA, the CDR3 is TGTGCCAGCAGCTACAACCGGGACAGGGGTGGCTACGAGCAGTACTTC.

This sequence joins TRBV4-2 and TRBJ1-1; D unclear. Trimming shortened V by 0 bases and J by 0 bases, and 8 bases separated the two germline ends. CDR1 is LGHNA, CDR2 YNFKEQ, per germline. This CDR3 has 15 amino acids. The CDR3 DNA sequence: TGTGCCAGCAGCCAAGAGCAAGAGCTGAACACTGAAGCTTTCTTT. It encodes CASSQEQELNTEAFF.